The 28 T cell receptor beta chains below come from one sample, sequenced in a study of control samples from healthy donors and cancer patients. The protocol was immunoSEQ multiplex PCR, while the TCRdb copy is restricted to in-frame clones and leaves out a portion. The sample holds 100,000 to 150,000 clones; 80% to 95% are singletons and the top ten take less than 7%. The specimen sequenced was blood. The receptors stem from a man aged 18 to 30 in good health.

The chain is built from TRBV20-1 and TRBJ2-1, with D possibly TRBD1 on 6 matching bases. The CDR3 covers 11 residues. Germline CDR1 DFQATT, CDR2 SNEGSKA (reference sequence). Trimming pared 6 bases from V and 7 bases from J, leaving 10 bases between. This chain's CDR3 is CSAARGNEQFF. CDR3 sequence (DNA): TGCAGTGCAGCCAGGGGAAATGAGCAGTTCTTC.

The V gene is TRBV2, the J gene TRBJ1-4; D gene unclear. Germline loops: CDR1 SNHLY, CDR2 FYNNEI. The CDR3 length is 14 residues. Trimming left V 4 bases short and J 2 bases short, with 8 bases between. CDR3 sequence (DNA): TGTGCCAGCAGTGTCTTGGTGACTAATGAAAAACTGTTTTTT. Translated: CASSVLVTNEKLFF.

The CDR3 sequence is CASSLYPGGETQYF. In DNA, the CDR3 is TGCGCCAGCAGCTTGTACCCGGGGGGGGAGACCCAGTACTTC. The chain employs TRBV5-1 and TRBJ2-5; 8 positions agree with TRBD2. This CDR3 has 14 amino acids. In germline, CDR1 is SGHRS, CDR2 YFSETQ. J gave up 5 bases and V 1 base, and 4 bases lay outside the gene matches.

This chain joins TRBV6-5 and TRBJ1-4; D gene uncertain. Germline-derived CDR1 and CDR2 are MNHEY and SVGAGI. This CDR3 has 14 amino acids. The V end was cut by 6 bases, the J end by 4 bases, with 12 bases between. CDR3 loop: CASSPERSNEKLFF. The DNA of the CDR3 is TGTGCCAGCAGCCCCGAGAGGAGTAATGAAAAACTGTTTTTT.

The genes are TRBV2 and TRBJ2-7; no reliable D call. Germline V CDR1 and CDR2: SNHLY, FYNNEI. Between the trimmed V and J ends, which lost 8 bases and 0 bases, there was a span of 8 bases. CDR3 length: 12 residues. CDR3 sequence reads: CASRLSSYEQYF. In DNA, the CDR3 is TGTGCCAGCCGCCTCAGCTCCTACGAGCAGTACTTC. Combining the CDR3 with reference TRBV2 and TRBJ2-7 gives the whole variable domain EPEVTQTPSHQVTQMGQEVILRCVPISNHLYFYWYRQILGQKVEFLVSFYNNEISEKSEIFDDQFSVERPDGSNFTLKIRSTKLEDSAMYFCASRLSSYEQYFGPGTRLTVT.

The chain joins TRBV30 to TRBJ1-3, with 10 bases identical to TRBD1. The ends lost 2 bases at V and 4 bases at J; junction bases unmatched: 5. The CDR3 is 15 amino acids. CDR1 is GTSNPN and CDR2 is SVGIG in the germline V gene (reference sequence). CDR3 sequence reads: CAWSSGQGGGNTIYF. The CDR3 DNA reads as TGTGCCTGGAGTTCAGGACAGGGGGGCGGAAACACCATATATTTT.

V usage is TRBV6-6 and J usage is TRBJ1-4; D is possibly TRBD1 (6 bases). The germline V gene has CDR1 MNHNY and CDR2 SVGAGI (reference sequence). The V end was cut by 6 bases, the J end by 5 bases, with 13 bases between. The CDR3 consists of 14 residues. In DNA form, the CDR3 reads TGTGCCAGCAGCCAGCCAGGGGCCAATGAAAAACTGTTTTTT. Its translation: CASSQPGANEKLFF.

The rearrangement links TRBV19 to TRBJ2-7; the match to TRBD1 covers 7 bases. Germline trimming cut 3 bases from V and 0 bases from J; bases unmatched to any gene: 5. CDR1 is LNHDA, CDR2 SQIVND, per germline (reference sequence). The CDR3 covers 15 residues. The CDR3 DNA sequence: TGTGCCAGTAGTATCCGCGCAGGGGGCTCCTACGAGCAGTACTTC. It codes for CASSIRAGGSYEQYF.

The rearrangement uses TRBV6-4 and TRBJ2-1, with TRBD2 matching 9 bases. J was trimmed by 6 bases and V by 0 bases; bases with no gene match: 15. This CDR3 has 19 residues. Germline V gene sequence: CDR1 MRHNA, CDR2 SNTAGT. The CDR3 coding sequence is TGTGCCAGCAGTGACTCGGCGGGGGGGCCGCAGTTAATTTTCAATGAGCAGTTCTTC. Translation: CASSDSAGGPQLIFNEQFF.

This chain links TRBV28 with TRBJ1-6, with D possibly matching TRBD1 (5 bases). Per germline, CDR1 MDHEN and CDR2 SYDVKM. With 7 bases removed from V and 9 bases from J, the gap between germline ends came to 19 bases. This CDR3 is 15 amino acids long. The CDR3 loop is CASTKTRGSTSPLHF. The CDR3 DNA reads TGTGCCAGCACGAAAACCCGGGGGTCGACTTCACCCCTCCACTTT. Variable domain in full (rest from reference TRBV28 and TRBJ1-6): DVKVTQSSRYLVKRTGEKVFLECVQDMDHENMFWYRQDPGLGLRLIYFSYDVKMKEKGDIPEGYSVSREKKERFSLILESASTNQTSMYLCASTKTRGSTSPLHFGNGTRLTVT.

The rearrangement links TRBV5-1 to TRBJ2-5, with 9 nucleotides matching TRBD1. CDR1 is SGHRS and CDR2 is YFSETQ in the germline V gene. Trimming at V came to 4 bases and at J to 4 bases, leaving 5 bases not matched to a gene. The CDR3 contains 14 residues. The CDR3 DNA reads as TGCGCCAGCAGCCCGGGACAGGGTCCAGAGACCCAGTACTTC. Translated: CASSPGQGPETQYF.

CDR3 DNA: TGCGCCAGCAGCACGTGGACAGGGGGGGATACGCAGTATTTT. Its protein is CASSTWTGGDTQYF. This sequence joins TRBV5-1 and TRBJ2-3; 10 bases agree with TRBD1. The CDR3 runs 14 residues. CDR1 SGHRS and CDR2 YFSETQ come from the germline V gene. V shed 4 bases, J shed 6 bases, and the junction held 5 bases outside the gene matches.

In its sample, this clone was seen once. The chain combines TRBV30 with TRBJ1-4; D is unclear. Germline values: CDR1 GTSNPN, CDR2 SVGIG (reference sequence). The CDR3 runs to 11 residues. Trimming took off 3 bases at V and 8 bases at J, with 7 bases between the two ends. CDR3 sequence reads: CAWSVSEKLFF. Written as DNA, the CDR3 is TGTGCCTGGAGCGTATCAGAAAAACTGTTTTTT.

The rearrangement uses TRBV2 and TRBJ2-2, with D tentatively TRBD1 (5 bases). V shed 4 bases and J shed 2 bases, with 11 bases lying between them. Germline values: CDR1 SNHLY, CDR2 FYNNEI. The CDR3 runs to 15 residues. In DNA form, the CDR3 reads TGTGCCAGCAGTGCCGAGACAGCTAACACCGGGGAGCTGTTTTTT. Its translation is CASSAETANTGELFF.

This clone was counted a few times. The chain couples TRBV7-6 to TRBJ1-2; no clear D. CDR1 is SGHVS and CDR2 is FNYEAQ in the germline V gene. The ends were cut back, 4 bases at V and 5 bases at J, with 11 bases in the middle. There are 13 residues in the CDR3. CDR3 residues: CASSSLGRYGYTF. The DNA for the CDR3 is TGTGCCAGCAGCTCCCTTGGGAGGTATGGCTACACCTTC.

This chain connects TRBV12-3 or TRBV12-4 to TRBJ1-5; TRBD1 matches 7 bases. J lost 12 bases, V lost 5 bases, and 4 bases had no gene match. This CDR3 has 11 residues. In DNA, the CDR3 is TGTGCCAGCAGTCCGGACAGGCTCCAGCATTTT. Translated: CASSPDRLQHF.

This sequence joins TRBV4-1 and TRBJ2-7; D is perhaps TRBD2 (5 bases). Deletions cut 0 bases from V and 4 bases from J, with 13 bases between. Per germline, CDR1 MGHRA and CDR2 YSYEKL. The CDR3 totals 15 residues. CDR3 protein: CASSQDTSFRYEQYF. DNA of the CDR3: TGCGCCAGCAGCCAAGATACTAGTTTTCGATACGAGCAGTACTTC.

The J gene is TRBJ1-2, the V gene TRBV7-2, with D possibly TRBD1 on 6 matching bases. This CDR3 is built from 15 residues. The germline V and J ends were trimmed by 4 bases and 5 bases, with 17 bases remaining between them. Germline CDR1 reads SGHTA; CDR2 reads FQGNSA. CDR3 coding DNA: TGTGCCAGCAGCTCCCGCAGGGAGGGGGTATATGGCTACACCTTC. Its protein is CASSSRREGVYGYTF. The variable domain in full, with the rest retrieved from reference TRBV7-2 and TRBJ1-2, is GAGVSQSPSNKVTEKGKDVELRCDPISGHTALYWYRQSLGQGLEFLIYFQGNSAPDKSGLPSDRFSAERTGGSVSTLTIQRTQQEDSAVYLCASSSRREGVYGYTFGSGTRLTVV.

The chain combines TRBV29-1 with TRBJ1-2, with 7 nucleotides matching TRBD1. This CDR3 spans 13 amino acids. The junction had 6 bases not matched to a gene; V was cut back by 4 bases and J by 4 bases. Per the germline V gene, CDR1 is SQVTM and CDR2 is ANQGSEA. The CDR3: CSVADRAGYGYTF. Written as DNA, the CDR3 is TGCAGCGTTGCCGACAGGGCGGGCTATGGCTACACCTTC.

This clone was picked up one time. V is TRBV6-1 and J is TRBJ2-1, with D possibly being TRBD2 (5 bases). The CDR3 is 15 amino acids. The V end was cut by 3 bases, the J end by 5 bases, with 14 bases between. Per the germline V gene, CDR1 is MNHNS and CDR2 is SASEGT. The CDR3 reads CASSELTGSDNEQFF. DNA of the CDR3: TGTGCCAGCAGTGAGTTAACGGGATCAGACAATGAGCAGTTCTTC.

The chain employs TRBV14 and TRBJ2-2; tentative D call: TRBD2 (6 bases). Trimming took off 2 bases at V and 0 bases at J, with 22 bases between the two ends. This CDR3 region has 20 residues. The germline V gene has CDR1 SGHDN and CDR2 FVKESK. The CDR3 bases are TGTGCCAGCAGCCAACGGGACTCTCCTTTATATATATCGAACACCGGGGAGCTGTTTTTT. It specifies CASSQRDSPLYISNTGELFF.

This chain links TRBV4-2 with TRBJ2-2, with TRBD2 matching 7 bases. The CDR3 covers 14 residues. With V trimmed by 0 bases and J by 5 bases, 0 bases remained unmatched. The germline V gene encodes CDR1 LGHNA and CDR2 YNFKEQ. The CDR3 sequence is CASSQERGTGELFF. The CDR3 DNA is TGTGCCAGCAGCCAAGAGCGGGGGACCGGGGAGCTGTTTTTT.

The chain couples TRBV18 to TRBJ1-3; D is perhaps TRBD1 (5 bases). Germline assignment: CDR1 KGHSH and CDR2 LQKENI. The CDR3 extends over 16 amino acids. The germline V and J ends were trimmed by 3 bases and 4 bases, with 16 bases remaining between them. As DNA, the CDR3 is TGTGCCAGCTCACCGGTACAGGCGGATCAAGGAAACACCATATATTTT. Translation: CASSPVQADQGNTIYF.

The rearrangement links TRBV6-5 to TRBJ1-1; D unresolved. CDR1 is MNHEY and CDR2 is SVGAGI in the germline V gene. CDR3 length: 13 residues. The V gene lost 6 bases and the J gene lost 0 bases, with 8 bases spanning the gap. CDR3 DNA sequence: TGTGCCAGCAGCCGGGAGCTGAACACTGAAGCTTTCTTT. This codes for CASSRELNTEAFF.

The chain links TRBV5-1 to TRBJ2-3, with no clear D. V lost 2 bases to trimming and J lost 3 bases, with 16 bases between them. The CDR3 spans 16 residues. Germline lookup yields CDR1 SGHRS and CDR2 YFSETQ. Here the CDR3 DNA reads TGCGCCAGCAGCTTTAATGGGGTAGGATGGACAGATACGCAGTATTTT. Protein product: CASSFNGVGWTDTQYF.

This rearrangement joins TRBV5-1 to TRBJ2-3; no clear D gene. The CDR3 is 13 residues long. Trimming took 2 bases from V and 2 from J, leaving 6 bases between them. The germline V gene encodes CDR1 SGHRS and CDR2 YFSETQ. In DNA form, the CDR3 reads TGCGCCAGCAGCTTAGGCTTCACAGATACGCAGTATTTT. This encodes CASSLGFTDTQYF.

The chain links TRBV21-1 to TRBJ1-1. TRBV21-1 is a known pseudogene. The CDR3 has 14 amino acids. The CDR3 region has the DNA TGTGCCAGCAGCAAAAGGTGCTTAAACACTGAAGCTTTCTTT. Translation: CASSKRCLNTEAFF.

This chain joins TRBV5-1 and TRBJ1-4; D remains unclear. V dropped 3 bases and J dropped 4 bases, with 16 bases sitting between them. The CDR3 has 16 amino acids. From germline, CDR1 is SGHRS and CDR2 YFSETQ. The CDR3 region has the DNA TGCGCCAGCAGCTCGCAGCCACGAGGCCTTAATGAAAAACTGTTTTTT. It specifies CASSSQPRGLNEKLFF. Full variable domain (remainder filled in from reference TRBV5-1 and TRBJ1-4): KAGVTQTPRYLIKTRGQQVTLSCSPISGHRSVSWYQQTPGQGLQFLFEYFSETQRNKGNFPGRFSGRQFSNSRSEMNVSTLELGDSALYLCASSSQPRGLNEKLFFGSGTQLSVL.